The T cell receptor (beta chain) under discussion was sequenced for a study of blood T cell repertoires in COVID-19 (dated by TCRdb to the early 2020s). Regarding the complete study: Samples from collaborators originated in the United States, Italy and Spain and spanned both the acute and convalescent phases of COVID-19. The material from the prospective study consisted of cDNA or gDNA derived from T cells, B-cell-depleted T cells, or PBMCs. Subjects who had been exposed to COVID-19, were actively infected with it, or had recovered from it provided the deeply sampled blood TCRbeta repertoires that made up the dataset. The repertoires were made available in a free public database intended to serve as a resource for research on the immune response to SARS-CoV-2. The samples were drawn from the first 160 participants of the ongoing ImmuneRACE study and from 1,254 subjects provided by 6 global collaborators. The sample metadata nearly always contained a de-identified subject ID, COVID-19 status, age in years and sex. Where HLA class I and class II types were available, the types were taken from metadata supplied by the sample provider, not from assay-based typing. Paper-wide results and their limitations: How much clinical and demographic metadata was included differed by source and by participant, and the metadata was provided uncurated.

Of note for this clone: What antigen it recognizes has not been identified. Base qualities are not at hand, and no much larger clone is one base apart.

TCRbeta CDR3 regions were amplified from genomic DNA by means of the immunoSEQ Assay, a bias-controlled multiplex PCR. The paper's processing steps were these. The number of nucleated cells in each sample was estimated from the amplification of reference gene primers within the assay. To quantify the absolute abundance of each unique TCRbeta CDR3 rearrangement, sequence reads were collapsed and filtered. For each sample, productive Simpson clonality was calculated by taking the square root of Simpson's diversity index across productive rearrangements. TCRdb mirrors the immuneACCESS table, restricted to in-frame sequences. Some clones are absent from its copies; in checked studies, under half trace to an unresolved V gene, and the reason for the others is unknown. D and trimming were read from the DNA, whereas the V and J calls and clone size are those reported in that table. The sample yields roughly 120,000 clones; almost 90% were counted once. The ten largest clones represent more than 3% of the sample.

The CDR3 has 19 amino acids, counting the end cysteine and phenylalanine. Left in the record is the CDR3 DNA by itself, 57 bases read in frame from the first base. Reading the germline V gene (reference sequence) gives CDR1 LNHDA and CDR2 SQIVND. Trimming takes 2 bases from V and 1 base from J, and the germline ends sit 23 bases apart. In Seattle, one collaborating source enrolled patients while the infection was active and tracked those patients longitudinally over the course of disease. The collaborating institutions used their own protocols to collect whole blood in K2EDTA tubes. For TCRbeta analysis, collaborators shipped samples in one of three forms: frozen whole blood, isolated PBMCs, or DNA extracted from either of those sample types.

Sequencing was done on a sample of peripheral blood. The clonotype was recovered from a woman aged 55-69 years with COVID-19, enrolled during active disease. In this chain, TRBV19 is recombined with TRBJ1-1; the D gene is not confidently resolved. The CDR3 has the sequence CASSIRTGNTLPTNTEAFF. The nucleotides read TGTGCCAGTAGTATAAGAACCGGGAACACCTTACCAACGAACACTGAAGCTTTCTTT. Beyond the CDR3, the reference TRBV19 and TRBJ1-1 genes provide the residues; the full variable domain reads: DGGITQSPKYLFRKEGQNVTLSCEQNLNHDAMYWYRQDPGQGLRLIYYSQIVNDFQKGDIAEGYSVSREKKESFPLTVTSAQKNPTAFYLCASSIRTGNTLPTNTEAFFGQGTRLTVV.